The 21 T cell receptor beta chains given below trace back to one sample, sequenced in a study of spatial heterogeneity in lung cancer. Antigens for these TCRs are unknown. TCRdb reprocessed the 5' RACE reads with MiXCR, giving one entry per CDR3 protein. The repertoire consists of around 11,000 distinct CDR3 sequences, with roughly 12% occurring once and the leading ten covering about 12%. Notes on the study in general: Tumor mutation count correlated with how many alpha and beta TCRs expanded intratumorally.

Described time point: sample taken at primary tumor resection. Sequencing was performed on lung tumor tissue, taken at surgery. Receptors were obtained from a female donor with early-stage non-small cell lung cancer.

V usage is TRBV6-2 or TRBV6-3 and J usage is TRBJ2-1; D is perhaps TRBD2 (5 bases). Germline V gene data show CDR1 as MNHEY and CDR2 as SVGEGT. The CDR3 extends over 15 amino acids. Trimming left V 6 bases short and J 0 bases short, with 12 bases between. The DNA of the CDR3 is TGTGCCAGCAGCCCTCGAGCGGCCTCCTACAATGAGCAGTTCTTC. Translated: CASSPRAASYNEQFF.

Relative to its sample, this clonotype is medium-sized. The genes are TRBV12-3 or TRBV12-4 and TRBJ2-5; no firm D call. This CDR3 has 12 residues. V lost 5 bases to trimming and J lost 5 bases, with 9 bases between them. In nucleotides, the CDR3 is TGTGCCAGCAGTCCGTCCGTTGAGACCCAGTACTTC. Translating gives CASSPSVETQYF.

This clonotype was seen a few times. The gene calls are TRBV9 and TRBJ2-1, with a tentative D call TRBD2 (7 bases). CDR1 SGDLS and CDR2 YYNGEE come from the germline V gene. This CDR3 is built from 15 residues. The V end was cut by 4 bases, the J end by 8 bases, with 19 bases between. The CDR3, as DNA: TGTGCCAGCAGCCCACATCTTGGGGGGGCTGATGAGCAGTTCTTC. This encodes CASSPHLGGADEQFF.

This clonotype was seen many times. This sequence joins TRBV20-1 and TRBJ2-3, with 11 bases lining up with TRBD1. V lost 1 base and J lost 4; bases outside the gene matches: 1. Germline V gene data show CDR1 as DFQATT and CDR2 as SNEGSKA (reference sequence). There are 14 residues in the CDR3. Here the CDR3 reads CSARAGQGADTQYF. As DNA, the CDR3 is TGCAGTGCTAGAGCGGGACAGGGGGCAGATACGCAGTATTTT.

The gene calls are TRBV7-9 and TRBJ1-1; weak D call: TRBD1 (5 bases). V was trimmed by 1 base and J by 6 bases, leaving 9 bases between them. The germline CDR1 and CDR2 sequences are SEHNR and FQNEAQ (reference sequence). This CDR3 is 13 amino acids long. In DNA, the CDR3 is TGTGCCAGCAGCTTAGTGGGGGGACCTGAAGCTTTCTTT. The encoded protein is CASSLVGGPEAFF.

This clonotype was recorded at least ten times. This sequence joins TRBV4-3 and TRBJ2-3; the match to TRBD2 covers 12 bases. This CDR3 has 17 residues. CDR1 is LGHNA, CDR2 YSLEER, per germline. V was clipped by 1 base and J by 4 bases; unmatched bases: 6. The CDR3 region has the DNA TGCGCCAGCAGCCAAGGACTAGCGGGGGCCCCCGCAGATACGCAGTATTTT. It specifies CASSQGLAGAPADTQYF.

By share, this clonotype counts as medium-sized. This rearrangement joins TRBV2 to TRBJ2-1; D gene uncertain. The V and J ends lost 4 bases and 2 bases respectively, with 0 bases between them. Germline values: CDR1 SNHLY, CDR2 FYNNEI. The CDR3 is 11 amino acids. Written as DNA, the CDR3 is TGTGCCAGCAGTGCCTACAATGAGCAGTTCTTC. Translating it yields CASSAYNEQFF. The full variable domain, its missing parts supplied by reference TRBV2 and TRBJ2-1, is EPEVTQTPSHQVTQMGQEVILRCVPISNHLYFYWYRQILGQKVEFLVSFYNNEISEKSEIFDDQFSVERPDGSNFTLKIRSTKLEDSAMYFCASSAYNEQFFGPGTRLTVL.

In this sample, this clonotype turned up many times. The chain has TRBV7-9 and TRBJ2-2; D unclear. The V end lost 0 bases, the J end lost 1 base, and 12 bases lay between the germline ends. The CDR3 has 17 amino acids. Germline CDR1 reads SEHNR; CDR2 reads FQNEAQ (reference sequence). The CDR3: CASSLAYAHRNTGELFF. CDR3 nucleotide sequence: TGTGCCAGCAGCTTAGCCTACGCGCATCGGAACACCGGGGAGCTGTTTTTT.

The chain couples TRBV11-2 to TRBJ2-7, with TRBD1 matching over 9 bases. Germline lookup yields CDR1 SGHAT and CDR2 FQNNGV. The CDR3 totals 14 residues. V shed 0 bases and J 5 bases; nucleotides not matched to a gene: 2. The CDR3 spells CASSLDWTGDEQYF. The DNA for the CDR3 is TGTGCCAGCAGCTTAGATTGGACAGGGGACGAGCAGTACTTC.

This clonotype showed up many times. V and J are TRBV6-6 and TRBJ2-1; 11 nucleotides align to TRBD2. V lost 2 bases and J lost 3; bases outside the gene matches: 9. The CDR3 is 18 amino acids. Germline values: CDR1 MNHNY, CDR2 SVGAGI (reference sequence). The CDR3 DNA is TGTGCCAGCAGTTACGGTGGTAGCGGGAGGGCCCACTACAATGAGCAGTTCTTC. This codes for CASSYGGSGRAHYNEQFF.

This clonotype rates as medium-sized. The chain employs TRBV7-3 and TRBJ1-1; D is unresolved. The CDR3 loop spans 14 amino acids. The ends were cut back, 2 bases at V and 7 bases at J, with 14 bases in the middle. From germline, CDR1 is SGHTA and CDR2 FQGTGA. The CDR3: CASSLVGLGGEAFF. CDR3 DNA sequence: TGTGCCAGCAGCTTAGTCGGGCTAGGCGGTGAAGCTTTCTTT.

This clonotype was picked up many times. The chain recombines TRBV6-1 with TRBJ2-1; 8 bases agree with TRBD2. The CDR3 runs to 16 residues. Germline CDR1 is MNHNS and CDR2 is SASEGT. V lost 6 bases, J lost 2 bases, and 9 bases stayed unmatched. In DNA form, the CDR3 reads TGTGCCAGCAGGGCCCAACAGCGGGGGACCTACAATGAGCAGTTCTTC. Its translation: CASRAQQRGTYNEQFF.

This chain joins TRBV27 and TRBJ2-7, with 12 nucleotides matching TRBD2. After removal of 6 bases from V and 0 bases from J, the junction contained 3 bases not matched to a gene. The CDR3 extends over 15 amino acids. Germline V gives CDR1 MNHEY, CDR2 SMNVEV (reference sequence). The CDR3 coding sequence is TGTGCCAGCAGACCGGGACTAGCGGGCTCCTACGAGCAGTACTTC. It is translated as CASRPGLAGSYEQYF.

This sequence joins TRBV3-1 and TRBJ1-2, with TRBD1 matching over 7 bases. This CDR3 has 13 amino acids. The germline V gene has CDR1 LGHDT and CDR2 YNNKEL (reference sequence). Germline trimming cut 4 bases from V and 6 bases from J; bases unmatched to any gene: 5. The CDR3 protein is CASSPRGGHGYTF. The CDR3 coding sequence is TGTGCCAGCAGCCCCAGGGGGGGTCATGGCTACACCTTC.

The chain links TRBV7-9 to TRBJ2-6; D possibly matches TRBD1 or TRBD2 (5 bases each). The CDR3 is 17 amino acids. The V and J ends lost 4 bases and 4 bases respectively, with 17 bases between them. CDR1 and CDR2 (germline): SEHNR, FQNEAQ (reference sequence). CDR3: CASSSSGTRTGANVLTF. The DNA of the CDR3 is TGTGCCAGCAGCTCCTCCGGGACCCGAACAGGGGCCAACGTCCTGACTTTC.

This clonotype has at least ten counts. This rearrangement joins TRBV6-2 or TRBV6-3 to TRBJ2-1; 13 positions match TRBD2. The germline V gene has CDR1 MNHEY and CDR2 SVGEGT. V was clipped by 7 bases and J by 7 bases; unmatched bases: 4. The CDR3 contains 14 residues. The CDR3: CASTGLAGDNEQFF. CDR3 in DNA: TGTGCCAGCACCGGACTAGCGGGGGATAATGAGCAGTTCTTC.

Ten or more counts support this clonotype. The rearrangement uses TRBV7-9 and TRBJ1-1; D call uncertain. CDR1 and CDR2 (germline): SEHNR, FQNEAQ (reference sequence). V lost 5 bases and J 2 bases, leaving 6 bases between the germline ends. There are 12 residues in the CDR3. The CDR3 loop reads CASSLENTEAFF. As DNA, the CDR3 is TGTGCCAGCAGCCTGGAAAACACTGAAGCTTTCTTT.

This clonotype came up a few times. In DNA form, the CDR3 reads TGCAGCGTTGTCACCTGGACTGAAGCTTTCTTT. As protein: CSVVTWTEAFF. The rearrangement joins TRBV29-1 to TRBJ1-1, with D hard to call. CDR1 and CDR2 (germline): SQVTM, ANQGSEA. V dropped 4 bases and J dropped 5 bases, with 8 bases sitting between them. The CDR3 has 11 residues. Drawing the rest from reference TRBV29-1 and TRBJ1-1, the complete variable domain is SAVISQKPSRDICQRGTSLTIQCQVDSQVTMMFWYRQQPGQSLTLIATANQGSEATYESGFVIDKFPISRPNLTFSTLTVSNMSPEDSSIYLCSVVTWTEAFFGQGTRLTVV.

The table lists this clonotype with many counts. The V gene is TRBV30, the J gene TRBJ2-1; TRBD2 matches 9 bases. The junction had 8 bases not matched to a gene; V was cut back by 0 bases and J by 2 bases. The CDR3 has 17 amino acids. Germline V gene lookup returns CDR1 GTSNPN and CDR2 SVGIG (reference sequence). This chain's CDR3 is CAWSVGRGGPTYNEQFF. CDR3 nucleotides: TGTGCCTGGAGTGTGGGGCGGGGGGGCCCCACCTACAATGAGCAGTTCTTC.

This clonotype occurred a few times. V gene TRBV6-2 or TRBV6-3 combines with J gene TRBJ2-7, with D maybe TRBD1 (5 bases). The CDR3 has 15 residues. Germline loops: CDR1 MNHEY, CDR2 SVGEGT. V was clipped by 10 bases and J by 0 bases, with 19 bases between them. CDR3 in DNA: TGTGCCACCCACCCGGACACCCTAAACTCCTACGAGCAGTACTTC. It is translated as CATHPDTLNSYEQYF.

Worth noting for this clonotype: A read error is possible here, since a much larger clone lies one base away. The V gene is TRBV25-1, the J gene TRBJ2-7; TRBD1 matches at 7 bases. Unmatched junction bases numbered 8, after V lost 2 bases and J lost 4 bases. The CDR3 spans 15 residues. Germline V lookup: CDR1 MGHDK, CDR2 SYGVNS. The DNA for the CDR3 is TGTGCCAGCAGTGAACCGGGACAGTGGCGATACGAGCAGTACTTC. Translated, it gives CASSEPGQWRYEQYF.